The 15 T cell receptor beta chains in this list originate from one sample, sequenced in a study of vaccination and CD4 T cells after COVID-19. Regarding treatment: approximately 10-day PBMC culture with coronavirus spike peptide pools or control peptides (ViraFEST assay). Which antigens these TCRs recognize remains unknown. The study sequenced cultured CD4+ T cell DNA using the Oncomine TCR Beta short-read assay. One entry per CDR3 protein, called by TCRdb with MiXCR from the PCR reads. The sample has roughly 13,000 distinct CDR3 sequences, roughly 24% seen once. Material: CD4+ T cells from blood, cultured in vitro, obtained after SARS-CoV-2 vaccination. The receptors here all came from a human donor who had recovered from COVID-19.

This clonotype was observed a handful of times. The chain employs TRBV7-9 and TRBJ2-3; the D gene is possibly TRBD2 (5 bases). V shed 5 bases and J shed 4 bases, with 19 bases lying between them. CDR1 and CDR2 from the germline V gene are SEHNR and FQNEAQ (reference sequence). This CDR3 contains 16 residues. The CDR3 region is CASSITGRLSSDTQYF. DNA of the CDR3: TGTGCCAGCAGCATCACGGGGAGACTAAGTTCAGATACGCAGTATTTT.

Note on this clonotype: Since the CDR3 does not end with the conserved phenylalanine or tryptophan, this likely comes from a read error. The V gene is TRBV7-9, the J gene TRBJ1-2, with D tentatively TRBD1 (5 bases). Trimming stripped 3 bases from V and 8 bases from J, with 16 bases between. Germline V gene lookup returns CDR1 SEHNR and CDR2 FQNEAQ (reference sequence). There are 14 residues in the CDR3. DNA for the CDR3: TGTGCCAGCAGCTTTAGTGGGGGTGACGGGGGCTACACCTTA. Protein sequence: CASSFSGGDGGYTL.

This clonotype was counted between two and nine times. V and J are TRBV7-3 and TRBJ1-6; D unresolved. The V and J ends lost 1 base and 9 bases respectively, with 13 bases between them. The CDR3 extends over 15 amino acids. Germline CDR1 SGHTA, CDR2 FQGTGA. The CDR3 spells CASSLKGPEGSPLHF. The CDR3, as DNA: TGTGCCAGCAGCTTAAAAGGGCCTGAGGGTTCACCCCTCCACTTT.

The chain carries TRBV5-6 and TRBJ1-6, with 8 nucleotides matching TRBD1. Germline V gene sequence: CDR1 SGHDT, CDR2 YYEEEE. With 0 bases clipped from V and 9 bases from J, the junction kept 5 bases outside the gene matches. The CDR3 is 15 amino acids. CDR3 region: CASSLVPDRASPLHF. The CDR3 bases are TGTGCCAGCAGCTTGGTGCCGGACAGGGCTTCACCCCTCCACTTT. Complete variable domain (other parts from reference TRBV5-6 and TRBJ1-6): DAGVTQSPTHLIKTRGQQVTLRCSPKSGHDTVSWYQQALGQGPQFIFQYYEEEERQRGNFPDRFSGHQFPNYSSELNVNALLLGDSALYLCASSLVPDRASPLHFGNGTRLTVT.

V usage is TRBV20-1 and J usage is TRBJ1-2, with 8 positions matching TRBD1. The trim removed 5 bases at V and 8 bases at J, leaving 7 bases unmatched. Germline CDR1 reads DFQATT; CDR2 reads SNEGSKA (reference sequence). The CDR3 sequence is 12 residues long. CDR3 in DNA: TGCAGTGCTCTCGGACAGGGAGAAGGCTACACCTTC. This translates into CSALGQGEGYTF.

By frequency in the sample, this clonotype is large (0.1 to 1%). This rearrangement joins TRBV6-2 or TRBV6-3 to TRBJ2-3; possibly TRBD2 for D (7 bases). Trimming shortened V by 10 bases and J by 4 bases, and 18 bases separated the two germline ends. There are 14 residues in the CDR3. The germline V gene encodes CDR1 MNHEY and CDR2 SVGEGT. The chain's CDR3 is CANPGEGRADTQYF. DNA of the CDR3: TGTGCCAACCCAGGGGAGGGTCGGGCAGATACGCAGTATTTT.

This rearrangement joins TRBV30 to TRBJ1-5, with 8 bases fitting TRBD1. The junction had 6 bases not matched to a gene; V was cut back by 2 bases and J by 3 bases. The CDR3 contains 15 residues. In germline, CDR1 is GTSNPN, CDR2 SVGIG (reference sequence). CDR3 nucleotide sequence: TGTGCCTGGAGTTACAGACAGGGGTTCAATCAGCCCCAGCATTTT. Amino acids: CAWSYRQGFNQPQHF.

The genes are TRBV30 and TRBJ2-7, with 7 bases lining up with TRBD2. J lost 2 bases, V lost 4 bases, and 11 bases had no gene match. Per germline, CDR1 GTSNPN and CDR2 SVGIG (reference sequence). This CDR3 region has 15 residues. The CDR3 DNA follows: TGTGCCTGGAAACTAACGGGAGGCCCTCCCTACGAGCAGTACTTC. Its protein is CAWKLTGGPPYEQYF. The full variable domain, rest sourced from reference TRBV30 and TRBJ2-7, is SQTIHQWPATLVQPVGSPLSLECTVEGTSNPNLYWYRQAAGRGLQLLFYSVGIGQISSEVPQNLSASRPQDRQFILSSKKLLLSDSGFYLCAWKLTGGPPYEQYFGPGTRLTVT.

In its sample, this clonotype was seen a few times. V and J are TRBV20-1 and TRBJ2-5; 12 bases match TRBD2. Per germline, CDR1 DFQATT and CDR2 SNEGSKA (reference sequence). The CDR3 runs to 14 residues. After removal of 6 bases from V and 0 bases from J, the junction contained 2 bases not matched to a gene. The CDR3 is CSARLAGDQETQYF. CDR3 in DNA: TGCAGTGCGAGACTAGCGGGAGACCAAGAGACCCAGTACTTC.

The chain combines TRBV25-1 with TRBJ1-3, with no clear D. Trimming stripped 6 bases from V and 1 base from J, with 10 bases between. Germline-derived CDR1 and CDR2 are MGHDK and SYGVNS. The CDR3 is 14 residues long. In nucleotides, the CDR3 is TGTGCCAGCAGCCGGATCGGGTCTGGAAACACCATATATTTT. Its translation: CASSRIGSGNTIYF.

This clonotype was seen more than once but under ten times. The chain employs TRBV6-5 and TRBJ2-2, with TRBD1 matching over 7 bases. Germline values: CDR1 MNHEY, CDR2 SVGAGI. The CDR3 is 15 amino acids. V shed 2 bases, J shed 7 bases, and the junction held 7 bases outside the gene matches. The DNA for the CDR3 is TGTGCCAGCAGTTACGCAGACAGGGCCGGCGGGGAGCTGTTTTTT. It codes for CASSYADRAGGELFF.

With respect to this clonotype: One end of the junction does not line up with germline, which may come from a read error. The chain has TRBV20-1 and TRBJ1-5, with 7 bases aligning to TRBD1. Germline V lookup: CDR1 DFQATT, CDR2 SNEGSKA (reference sequence). This CDR3 region has 14 residues. The CDR3 loop is CSARGGQLDWAQHF. The CDR3 coding sequence is TGCAGTGCCAGAGGGGGCCAACTAGATTGGGCCCAGCATTTT.

A remark on this clonotype: Its ends do not fully match the called genes, so a read error is possible. The CDR3 DNA reads TGTGCCAGCAGCCCCTCGGGACTTACTAACTATGGCCACACCTTC. Translating it yields CASSPSGLTNYGHTF. The rearrangement uses TRBV7-3 and TRBJ1-2; the D gene is possibly TRBD1 (5 bases). CDR3 size: 15 residues. Germline V gives CDR1 SGHTA, CDR2 FQGTGA.

This clonotype was detected a few times. This sequence joins TRBV20-1 and TRBJ2-3; 7 nucleotides align to TRBD1. The CDR3 length is 13 residues. From germline, CDR1 is DFQATT and CDR2 SNEGSKA (reference sequence). The junction had 5 bases not matched to a gene; V was cut back by 5 bases and J by 3 bases. CDR3 in amino acids: CSADRDYTDTQYF. CDR3 bases: TGCAGTGCTGACAGGGATTATACAGATACGCAGTATTTT.

This clonotype was seen a handful of times. This rearrangement joins TRBV6-2 or TRBV6-3 to TRBJ1-5, with unresolved D. Germline V CDR1 and CDR2: MNHEY, SVGEGT. The CDR3 runs to 15 residues. The ends were cut back, 1 base at V and 0 bases at J, with 7 bases in the middle. Written as DNA, the CDR3 is TGTGCCAGCAGTTACTGGACGGCTAGCAATCAGCCCCAGCATTTT. It yields the protein CASSYWTASNQPQHF.